The T cell receptor beta chain described here comes from a study of Ad26.COV2.S vaccination and SARS-CoV-2 variants. About the study: Vaccine-arm donor from the placebo-controlled COV1001 Ad26.COV2.S trial.

V lost 6 bases, J lost 1 base, and 12 bases stayed unmatched. The CDR3 totals 18 residues. Germline V gene sequence: CDR1 MDHEN, CDR2 SYDVKM. Specified treatment: around 19 received Ad26.COV2.S at low or high dose, single or two shots; 5 received placebo; per-sample allocation not given. Day 63 following the first vaccine or placebo injection was when the samples were taken. The table came from immunoSEQ multiplex PCR; TCRdb's copy has only in-frame clones and leaves some out. The sample has about 480,000 clones, 87% seen once. This specimen consisted of peripheral blood, obtained in a trial of Ad26.COV2.S vaccine versus placebo. The clonotype comes from a person aged 18 to 65 who received the Ad26.COV2.S COVID-19 vaccine or a placebo. The chain joins TRBV28 to TRBJ2-2, with 9 positions matching TRBD1. In DNA, the CDR3 is TGTGCCAGCAGCCTAACAGAGCCGGGACAGGGGAACACCGGGGAGCTGTTTTTT. Translating gives CASSLTEPGQGNTGELFF. The full variable domain, rest sourced from reference TRBV28 and TRBJ2-2, is DVKVTQSSRYLVKRTGEKVFLECVQDMDHENMFWYRQDPGLGLRLIYFSYDVKMKEKGDIPEGYSVSREKKERFSLILESASTNQTSMYLCASSLTEPGQGNTGELFFGEGSRLTVL.